What follows are 13 T cell receptor beta chains derived from one specimen sequenced in a study of control samples from healthy donors and cancer patients. Data came from immunoSEQ multiplex PCR; TCRdb stores just in-frame clones and leaves some out. The sample holds over 85,000 clones, roughly nine tenths seen once. The sample comprised PBMCs. These receptors were collected from a woman between 45 and 65 years old with colorectal cancer.

The gene calls are TRBV29-1 and TRBJ2-1; 7 bases fit TRBD1. The CDR3 runs 12 residues. Germline loops: CDR1 SQVTM, CDR2 ANQGSEA. Written as DNA, the CDR3 is TGCAGTTATTTGACAGGGTGGAATGAGCAGTTCTTC. It specifies CSYLTGWNEQFF.

The chain employs TRBV4-3 and TRBJ1-2; no clear D. Trimming left V 3 bases short and J 0 bases short, with 11 bases between. The CDR3 has 15 residues. Germline CDR1 is LGHNA and CDR2 is YSLEER. This CDR3 is CASSQDRRTNYGYTF. The CDR3 DNA reads as TGCGCCAGCAGCCAGGATAGACGGACTAACTATGGCTACACCTTC.

The rearrangement joins TRBV23-1 to TRBJ2-7; D uncertain. TRBV23-1 is an open reading frame whose function is uncertain. CDR3 length: 12 amino acids. The V end lost 8 bases, the J end lost 0 bases, and 8 bases lay between the germline ends. The CDR3 DNA is TGCGCCAGCGGAAGCTTCTCCTACGAGCAGTACGTC. This encodes CASGSFSYEQYV.

The J gene is TRBJ2-1, the V gene TRBV7-2; 9 bases align to TRBD2. Trimming removed 2 bases from V and 7 bases from J; junction bases left unmatched: 6. The CDR3 covers 15 residues. CDR1 is SGHTA and CDR2 is FQGNSA in the germline V gene. The CDR3: CASSLFAGGLNEQFF. CDR3 bases: TGTGCCAGCAGCTTATTTGCGGGGGGGCTTAATGAGCAGTTCTTC.

J is TRBJ2-1 and V is TRBV5-1; D is possibly TRBD2 (5 bases). The CDR3 sequence is 14 residues long. CDR1 is SGHRS and CDR2 is YFSETQ in the germline V gene. The germline V and J ends were trimmed by 4 bases and 7 bases, with 15 bases remaining between them. The CDR3 protein is CASSHAGPGNEQFF. The DNA of the CDR3 is TGCGCCAGCAGCCACGCGGGTCCGGGGAATGAGCAGTTCTTC.

This clone has a single count. The chain combines TRBV3-1 (or the pseudogene TRBV3-2) with TRBJ2-1; 14 bases line up with TRBD2. With V trimmed by 2 bases and J by 9 bases, 6 bases remained unmatched. Germline CDR1 reads LGHDT; CDR2 reads YNNKEL (reference sequence). The CDR3 sequence is 16 residues long. Here the CDR3 DNA reads TGTGCCAGCAGCCAAATGACTAGCGGGGGGGCGTCTGAGCAGTTCTTC. Protein: CASSQMTSGGASEQFF.

The chain links TRBV29-1 to TRBJ2-5; the D gene is possibly TRBD2 (6 bases). The V gene's germline CDR1 is SQVTM and CDR2 ANQGSEA. With 2 bases removed from V and 5 bases from J, the gap between germline ends came to 15 bases. This CDR3 spans 14 amino acids. CDR3 coding DNA: TGCAGCGTTGAAATGGCGGGGCATTCGGAGACCCAGTACTTC. It specifies CSVEMAGHSETQYF.

The chain employs TRBV30 and TRBJ2-3; D possibly uses TRBD1 or TRBD2 (5 bases each). Germline V gene data show CDR1 as GTSNPN and CDR2 as SVGIG (reference sequence). The CDR3 spans 13 residues. The V end was cut by 7 bases, the J end by 3 bases, with 14 bases between. CDR3: CALRGVKTDTQYF. CDR3 bases: TGTGCCTTGAGAGGGGTAAAGACAGATACGCAGTATTTT.

The genes are TRBV28 and TRBJ2-5; 10 nucleotides line up with TRBD2. V trimming: 3 bases; J trimming: 5 bases; junction bases outside the gene matches: 6. Germline V lookup: CDR1 MDHEN, CDR2 SYDVKM. The CDR3 is 15 amino acids. In DNA, the CDR3 is TGTGCCAGCAGTTTTTTTACTAGCGGGGCGGAGACCCAGTACTTC. Amino acids: CASSFFTSGAETQYF.

This chain joins TRBV19 and TRBJ1-1; 8 positions match TRBD1. This CDR3 is built from 15 residues. CDR1 LNHDA and CDR2 SQIVND come from the germline V gene (reference sequence). V trimming: 3 bases; J trimming: 4 bases; junction bases outside the gene matches: 7. This chain's CDR3 is CASSMSGQVGTEAFF. DNA for the CDR3: TGTGCCAGTAGTATGTCGGGACAGGTGGGCACTGAAGCTTTCTTT.

The chain links TRBV10-3 to TRBJ2-7; D is undetermined. The CDR3 runs 13 residues. The germline V gene encodes CDR1 ENHRY and CDR2 SYGVKD. With 6 bases removed from V and 0 bases from J, the gap between germline ends came to 9 bases. The DNA of the CDR3 is TGTGCCATCAGAAGCGAGGACTCCTACGAGCAGTACGTC. Its translation is CAIRSEDSYEQYV.

This rearrangement joins TRBV10-3 to TRBJ1-5; tentatively, D is TRBD1 (5 bases). Between the trimmed V and J ends, which lost 0 bases and 3 bases, there was a span of 12 bases. CDR3 length: 16 residues. From germline, CDR1 is ENHRY and CDR2 SYGVKD. The CDR3, as DNA: TGTGCCATCAGTGAGTCTTCGGGGACCCTCAATCAGCCCCAGCATTTT. As protein: CAISESSGTLNQPQHF.

This chain uses TRBV6-5 with TRBJ2-1; TRBD2 agrees at 9 bases. The trim removed 9 bases at V and 7 bases at J, leaving 7 bases unmatched. Germline CDR1 MNHEY, CDR2 SVGAGI. CDR3 size: 13 residues. CDR3 coding DNA: TGTGCCAGTTCTAGCGGGGTCGGTAATGAGCAGTTCTTC. This codes for CASSSGVGNEQFF.